The clone carrying this T cell receptor beta chain was recorded at least ten times. These data are taken from a study of tumor-infiltrating lymphocytes in oesophageal squamous cell carcinoma. TCRdb reanalysed the PCR reads using MiXCR and keeps one entry per CDR3 protein. The data contain about 21,000 distinct CDR3 sequences, around two fifths of them singletons. CDR3 length equals 14 residues. From germline, CDR1 is MNHNS and CDR2 SASEGT. Deletions cut 6 bases from V and 2 bases from J, with 13 bases between. The specimen was esophageal tumor tissue. The source of this sequence is a male donor with esophageal squamous cell carcinoma. This rearrangement joins TRBV6-1 to TRBJ1-1, with TRBD1 as a possible D gene (6 bases). CDR3 coding DNA: TGTGCCAGCAGCTTCGGGGGGACAAACACTGAAGCTTTCTTT. This translates into CASSFGGTNTEAFF.